A single sample is the source of the 3 T cell receptor beta chains below, sequenced in a study of OX40 agonist ivuxolimab in advanced cancers. Generated by immunoSEQ multiplex PCR, the TCRdb table keeps only in-frame clones and is missing some. The repertoire holds 65,000 to 85,000 clones, with more than 70% as singletons. Sequences were derived from CD4+ or CD8+ T cells sorted from blood, sampled in a trial of the OX40 agonist ivuxolimab. All receptors derive from an adult with an advanced solid tumor such as melanoma, head and neck, liver or kidney cancer.

V is TRBV19 and J is TRBJ1-1; D is uncertain. The CDR3 is 13 residues long. The germline gives CDR1 LNHDA, CDR2 SQIVND (reference sequence). V lost 3 bases, J lost 0 bases, and 5 bases lay in between. The CDR3 loop is CASSIIVNTEAFF. The CDR3 DNA reads as TGTGCCAGTAGTATTATCGTGAACACTGAAGCTTTCTTT. Using reference TRBV19 and TRBJ1-1 for the parts outside the CDR3, the full variable domain is DGGITQSPKYLFRKEGQNVTLSCEQNLNHDAMYWYRQDPGQGLRLIYYSQIVNDFQKGDIAEGYSVSREKKESFPLTVTSAQKNPTAFYLCASSIIVNTEAFFGQGTRLTVV.

The genes are TRBV19 and TRBJ2-3, with D possibly matching TRBD1 (6 bases). Between the trimmed V and J ends, which lost 5 bases and 1 base, there was a span of 16 bases. There are 16 residues in the CDR3. The V gene's germline CDR1 is LNHDA and CDR2 SQIVND (reference sequence). CDR3 DNA sequence: TGTGCCAGTAGTCCTATCACAGGGTTCGGCACAGATACGCAGTATTTT. Amino acid sequence: CASSPITGFGTDTQYF.

This chain connects TRBV11-2 to TRBJ1-4, with 9 bases lining up with TRBD1. Trimming at V came to 0 bases and at J to 6 bases, leaving 5 bases not matched to a gene. The V gene's germline CDR1 is SGHAT and CDR2 FQNNGV. This CDR3 has 16 residues. CDR3 DNA sequence: TGTGCCAGCAGCTTAGATAGCGGACAGGGGTATGAAAAACTGTTTTTT. Translating gives CASSLDSGQGYEKLFF.